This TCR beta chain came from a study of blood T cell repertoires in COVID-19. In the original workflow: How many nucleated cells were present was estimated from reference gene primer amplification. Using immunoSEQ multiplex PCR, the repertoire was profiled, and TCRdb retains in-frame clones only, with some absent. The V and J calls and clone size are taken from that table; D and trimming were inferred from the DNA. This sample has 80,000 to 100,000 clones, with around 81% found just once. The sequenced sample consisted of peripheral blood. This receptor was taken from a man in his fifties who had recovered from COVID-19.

The CDR3 is CASSLSAGGRDEQFF. Written as DNA, the CDR3 is TGTGCCAGCAGCCTTTCAGCGGGAGGCCGGGATGAGCAGTTCTTC. The chain has TRBV7-3 and TRBJ2-1; 9 bases fit TRBD2. Germline V gene lookup returns CDR1 SGHTA and CDR2 FQGTGA. Unmatched junction bases numbered 10, after V lost 5 bases and J lost 8 bases. The CDR3 contains 15 residues.